The rows below give T cell receptor beta chains drawn from one sample of a study of T cell responses to AZD1222 COVID-19 vaccine. The repertoire was sequenced with immunoSEQ multiplex PCR; TCRdb's copy has only in-frame clones and lacks some. Of 25,000 to 35,000 clones in the sample, roughly 92% were seen once. The sample here was peripheral blood, taken on day 0 of AZD1222 vaccination. All receptors derive from an adult in good health. Each CDR3 is given with its conserved first and last residue. The D gene is left open where the match is weak. Clone size is given for some rows only: seen once, a few or many times, or a class if the clone is expanded.

cdr3_aa: CAWSVTGGRSPLHF
cdr3_nt: TGTGCCTGGAGTGTAACCGGGGGAAGGTCACCCCTCCACTTT
clone_size: once
d_call: -
j_call: TRBJ1-6
v_call: TRBV30

cdr3_aa: CASSKDSLNEKLFF
cdr3_nt: TGTGCCAGCAGCAAAGACAGCCTTAATGAAAAACTGTTTTTT
clone_size: -
d_call: -
j_call: TRBJ1-4
v_call: TRBV21-1

cdr3_aa: CASSLISLQETQYF
cdr3_nt: TGCGCCAGCAGCTTAATTTCCCTTCAAGAGACCCAGTACTTC
clone_size: -
d_call: -
j_call: TRBJ2-5
v_call: TRBV5-1

cdr3_aa: CASSGASASSYNEQFF
cdr3_nt: TGTGCCAGCAGTGGGGCTAGCGCGAGCTCCTACAATGAGCAGTTCTTC
clone_size: -
d_call: -
j_call: TRBJ2-1
v_call: TRBV2

cdr3_aa: CASSLALGLHEQFF
cdr3_nt: TGTGCTAGCAGCTTAGCGCTGGGGTTACATGAGCAGTTCTTC
clone_size: -
d_call: -
j_call: TRBJ2-1
v_call: TRBV7-7

cdr3_aa: CASRQTPGTGRYGYTF
cdr3_nt: TGTGCCAGCAGGCAAACTCCCGGGACAGGGAGGTATGGCTACACCTTC
clone_size: -
d_call: TRBD1
j_call: TRBJ1-2
v_call: TRBV5-6

cdr3_aa: CASSQTTRGMNYGYTF
cdr3_nt: TGCGCCAGCAGCCAAACGACTAGGGGAATGAACTATGGCTACACCTTC
clone_size: -
d_call: -
j_call: TRBJ1-2
v_call: TRBV4-3

cdr3_aa: CASSESPGGHTEAFF
cdr3_nt: TGTGCCAGCAGTGAAAGTCCAGGGGGCCACACTGAAGCTTTCTTT
clone_size: -
d_call: TRBD1
j_call: TRBJ1-1
v_call: TRBV2

cdr3_aa: CASIDRGLGEAFF
cdr3_nt: TGTGCCAGCATCGACAGGGGGCTGGGTGAAGCTTTCTTT
clone_size: -
d_call: TRBD1
j_call: TRBJ1-1
v_call: TRBV12-3/TRBV12-4

cdr3_aa: CASTSPPNTGELFF
cdr3_nt: TGTGCCAGCACCTCCCCCCCGAACACCGGGGAGCTGTTTTTT
clone_size: -
d_call: -
j_call: TRBJ2-2
v_call: TRBV19

cdr3_aa: CASSRTGDPTANYGYTF
cdr3_nt: TGTGCCAGCAGCCGGACAGGGGACCCTACAGCAAACTATGGCTACACCTTC
clone_size: -
d_call: TRBD1
j_call: TRBJ1-2
v_call: TRBV7-9

cdr3_aa: CASSQASKGTGKTNYGYTF
cdr3_nt: TGCGCCAGCAGCCAGGCTAGTAAGGGGACAGGGAAGACAAACTATGGCTACACCTTC
clone_size: -
d_call: TRBD1
j_call: TRBJ1-2
v_call: TRBV4-1

cdr3_aa: CSVGGHDTGELFF
cdr3_nt: TGCAGCGTTGGGGGGCACGACACCGGGGAGCTGTTTTTT
clone_size: -
d_call: -
j_call: TRBJ2-2
v_call: TRBV29-1

cdr3_aa: CASSLGVSNQPQHF
cdr3_nt: TGTGCCAGCTCCCTCGGGGTTAGCAATCAGCCCCAGCATTTT
clone_size: -
d_call: -
j_call: TRBJ1-5
v_call: TRBV9

cdr3_aa: CASSTGQGINTGELFF
cdr3_nt: TGCGCCAGCAGCACGGGACAGGGGATTAACACCGGGGAGCTGTTTTTT
clone_size: -
d_call: TRBD1
j_call: TRBJ2-2
v_call: TRBV5-1

cdr3_aa: CAWSSSGRGRAFF
cdr3_nt: TGTGCCTGGAGCTCTAGCGGCAGGGGGAGAGCTTTCTTT
clone_size: -
d_call: TRBD1
j_call: TRBJ1-1
v_call: TRBV30

cdr3_aa: CASSLGRPPLHF
cdr3_nt: TGCGCCAGCAGCTTAGGTCGGCCACCCCTCCACTTT
clone_size: large
d_call: -
j_call: TRBJ1-6
v_call: TRBV5-1

cdr3_aa: CASSASGTGWREQYF
cdr3_nt: TGTGCCAGTAGTGCCTCCGGGACAGGGTGGCGCGAGCAGTACTTC
clone_size: -
d_call: TRBD1
j_call: TRBJ2-7
v_call: TRBV19

cdr3_aa: CASSTTGANEQYF
cdr3_nt: TGTGCCAGTAGTACGACAGGAGCCAACGAGCAGTACTTC
clone_size: few
d_call: -
j_call: TRBJ2-7
v_call: TRBV19

cdr3_aa: CASSFLDRPPTEAFF
cdr3_nt: TGTGCCAGCAGCTTTCTCGACAGGCCTCCCACTGAAGCTTTCTTT
clone_size: once
d_call: -
j_call: TRBJ1-1
v_call: TRBV7-2

cdr3_aa: CASSTRQETNTEAFF
cdr3_nt: TGTGCCAGCAGCACGAGACAGGAGACGAACACTGAAGCTTTCTTT
clone_size: -
d_call: -
j_call: TRBJ1-1
v_call: TRBV13

cdr3_aa: CASSLAGSSDYGYTF
cdr3_nt: TGTGCCAGCAGCCTTGCAGGGAGTTCTGACTATGGCTACACCTTC
clone_size: -
d_call: -
j_call: TRBJ1-2
v_call: TRBV3-1/TRBV3-2

cdr3_aa: CASSQGGRTEAFF
cdr3_nt: TGTGCCAGCAGCCAAGGGGGGAGGACTGAAGCTTTCTTT
clone_size: -
d_call: -
j_call: TRBJ1-1
v_call: TRBV14

cdr3_aa: CASRSGTSNTEAFF
cdr3_nt: TGTGCCAGCAGATCAGGGACGTCGAACACTGAAGCTTTCTTT
clone_size: -
d_call: -
j_call: TRBJ1-1
v_call: TRBV28

cdr3_aa: CASSIQRGYQETQYF
cdr3_nt: TGTGCCAGCAGCATCCAGAGGGGGTACCAAGAGACCCAGTACTTC
clone_size: once
d_call: -
j_call: TRBJ2-5
v_call: TRBV7-9

cdr3_aa: CASSILGRADTQYF
cdr3_nt: TGTGCCAGTAGTATCTTGGGGAGAGCAGATACGCAGTATTTT
clone_size: -
d_call: -
j_call: TRBJ2-3
v_call: TRBV19

cdr3_aa: CATSAHPRETYEQYF
cdr3_nt: TGTGCCACCAGTGCCCACCCACGGGAGACCTACGAGCAGTACTTC
clone_size: -
d_call: -
j_call: TRBJ2-7
v_call: TRBV24-1

cdr3_aa: CASSQAPTRGANEKLFF
cdr3_nt: TGCGCCAGCAGCCAAGCCCCCACCCGGGGGGCTAATGAAAAACTGTTTTTT
clone_size: -
d_call: -
j_call: TRBJ1-4
v_call: TRBV4-1

cdr3_aa: CASSQQLAGFTGELFF
cdr3_nt: TGTGCCAGCAGCCAACAACTAGCGGGGTTCACCGGGGAGCTGTTTTTT
clone_size: once
d_call: TRBD2
j_call: TRBJ2-2
v_call: TRBV3-1/TRBV3-2

cdr3_aa: CASSLGGQGLPGFDEQFF
cdr3_nt: TGCGCCAGCAGCTTGGGGGGACAGGGGCTACCGGGATTTGATGAGCAGTTCTTC
clone_size: -
d_call: TRBD1
j_call: TRBJ2-1
v_call: TRBV5-1

cdr3_aa: CASSFPGINYGYTF
cdr3_nt: TGTGCCAGCAGCTTCCCCGGGATTAACTATGGCTACACCTTC
clone_size: -
d_call: -
j_call: TRBJ1-2
v_call: TRBV7-9

cdr3_aa: CASSILGSLYEQYF
cdr3_nt: TGTGCCAGTAGTATCCTCGGCAGTCTCTACGAGCAGTACTTC
clone_size: -
d_call: -
j_call: TRBJ2-7
v_call: TRBV19

cdr3_aa: CASSYSGSGVSYEQYF
cdr3_nt: TGTGCCAGCAGTTACTCGGGTAGCGGGGTTTCCTACGAGCAGTACTTC
clone_size: -
d_call: TRBD2
j_call: TRBJ2-7
v_call: TRBV6-5

cdr3_aa: CASSFGADTQYF
cdr3_nt: TGTGCCAGCAGTTTTGGGGCGGATACGCAGTATTTT
clone_size: -
d_call: -
j_call: TRBJ2-3
v_call: TRBV28

cdr3_aa: CASTSMAPSSYNEQFF
cdr3_nt: TGTGCCAGCACCTCGATGGCCCCGAGCTCCTACAATGAGCAGTTCTTC
clone_size: -
d_call: -
j_call: TRBJ2-1
v_call: TRBV28

cdr3_aa: CASSVGDRGAGNTIYF
cdr3_nt: TGTGCCAGCAGCGTAGGCGATAGGGGCGCGGGAAACACCATATATTTT
clone_size: -
d_call: -
j_call: TRBJ1-3
v_call: TRBV9

cdr3_aa: CASSVRTGHYEQYF
cdr3_nt: TGCGCCAGCAGCGTAAGGACAGGGCACTACGAGCAGTACTTC
clone_size: -
d_call: TRBD1
j_call: TRBJ2-7
v_call: TRBV5-1

cdr3_aa: CASTLDIRSSYEQYF
cdr3_nt: TGTGCCAGCACCTTAGACATCAGGAGCTCCTACGAGCAGTACTTC
clone_size: -
d_call: -
j_call: TRBJ2-7
v_call: TRBV7-8

cdr3_aa: CASSLAGNYEQYF
cdr3_nt: TGTGCCAGCAGTCTCGCGGGGAACTACGAGCAGTACTTC
clone_size: -
d_call: -
j_call: TRBJ2-7
v_call: TRBV28

cdr3_aa: CASSLGQGNTEAFF
cdr3_nt: TGTGCCAGCAGCTTAGGACAGGGAAACACTGAAGCTTTCTTT
clone_size: once
d_call: -
j_call: TRBJ1-1
v_call: TRBV13

cdr3_aa: CASSLGRTDTQYF
cdr3_nt: TGTGCCAGCAGCTTAGGACGGACAGATACGCAGTATTTT
clone_size: -
d_call: -
j_call: TRBJ2-3
v_call: TRBV5-6

cdr3_aa: CASRTGYGSPLHF
cdr3_nt: TGTGCCAGCAGGACAGGGTATGGCTCACCCCTCCACTTT
clone_size: -
d_call: TRBD1
j_call: TRBJ1-6
v_call: TRBV6-4